This T cell receptor (beta chain) was identified during a study of blood T cell repertoires in COVID-19. Study summary: Sites in the United States, Italy and Spain provided acute and convalescent COVID-19 samples. From T cells, B-cell-depleted T cells, or PBMCs came the material, which was cDNA or gDNA.

V was pared by 0 bases and J by 4 bases, with 15 bases between. The CDR3 spans 16 residues. Germline CDR1 reads LGHNA; CDR2 reads YSLEER. This clone is labeled medium-sized. In the source study's methods: Amplified reference gene primers provided the basis for estimating nucleated cell counts. The table came from immunoSEQ multiplex PCR; TCRdb's copy has only in-frame clones and leaves some out. V, J and clone size are taken as reported in that table, and D and trimming were inferred from the DNA itself. The table lists approximately 40,000 clones, around 90% of them singletons, with 20% to 25% in the top ten.

The TCR originated in a man aged 55 to 70 with acute or convalescent COVID-19. V usage is TRBV4-3 and J usage is TRBJ2-5, with D perhaps matching TRBD1 (5 bases). Input material: peripheral blood. CDR3 region: CASSQDMRQGGETQYF. The CDR3 DNA reads TGCGCCAGCAGCCAAGATATGCGGCAGGGTGGAGAGACCCAGTACTTC.